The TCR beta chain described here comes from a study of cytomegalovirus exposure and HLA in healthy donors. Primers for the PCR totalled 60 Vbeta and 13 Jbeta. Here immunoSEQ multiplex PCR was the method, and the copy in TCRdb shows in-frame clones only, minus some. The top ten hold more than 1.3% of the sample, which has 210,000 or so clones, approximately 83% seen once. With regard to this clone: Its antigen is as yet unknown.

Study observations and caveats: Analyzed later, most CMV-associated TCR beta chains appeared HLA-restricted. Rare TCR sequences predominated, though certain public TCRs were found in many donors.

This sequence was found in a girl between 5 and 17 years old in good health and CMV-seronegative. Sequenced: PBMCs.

The CDR3 bases are TGTGCCACCAGCAGAGTTTCAGGATCCAATACGCAGTATTTT. This gives the protein CATSRVSGSNTQYF. The rearrangement joins TRBV15 to TRBJ2-3; D is unresolved. Between the trimmed V and J ends, which lost 1 base and 7 bases, there was a span of 12 bases. CDR1 is LNHNV, CDR2 YYDKDF, per germline (reference sequence). There are 14 residues in the CDR3.